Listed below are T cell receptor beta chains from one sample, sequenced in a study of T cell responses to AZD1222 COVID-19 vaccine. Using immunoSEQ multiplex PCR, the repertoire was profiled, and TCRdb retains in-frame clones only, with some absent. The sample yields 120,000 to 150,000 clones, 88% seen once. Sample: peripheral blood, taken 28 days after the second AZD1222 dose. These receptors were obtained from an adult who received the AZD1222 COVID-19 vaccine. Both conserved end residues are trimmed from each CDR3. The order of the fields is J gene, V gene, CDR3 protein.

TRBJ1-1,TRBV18,ASSPGGAGGAEAF
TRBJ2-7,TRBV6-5,ASSYGTGAYEQY
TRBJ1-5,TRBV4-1,ASSQEGWGRNQPQH
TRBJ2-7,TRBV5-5,ASSLSSYEQY
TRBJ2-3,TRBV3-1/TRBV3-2,ASSRLAGPGDTQY
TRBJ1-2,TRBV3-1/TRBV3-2,ASSQGSQSGGYT
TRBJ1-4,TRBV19,ASSPQGGHEKLF
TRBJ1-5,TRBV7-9,ASSLGQGGQPQH
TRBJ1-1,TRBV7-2,ASSPWTGAGTEAF
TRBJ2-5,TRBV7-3,ASSYAPQETQY
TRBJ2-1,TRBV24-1,ATSDPRTSGRNEQF
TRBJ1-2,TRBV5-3,ARSRRGARGYT
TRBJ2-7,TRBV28,ASSSRNYEQY
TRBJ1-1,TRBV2,AVRREMNTEAF
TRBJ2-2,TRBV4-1,ASSQVAAGTGELF
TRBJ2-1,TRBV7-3,ASSAQVAGEQF
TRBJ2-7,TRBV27,ASSPGLAGVGPYEQY
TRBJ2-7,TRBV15,ATSRRTGGGMGSSYEQY
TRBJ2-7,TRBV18,ASSPGQGREQY
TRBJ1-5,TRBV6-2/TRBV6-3,ASSYNLQYPGAGQPQH
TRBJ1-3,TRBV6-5,ASEPGSGNTIY
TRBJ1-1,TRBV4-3,ASSQDSRATEAF
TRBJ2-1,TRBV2,ASSGSAGGLSEQF
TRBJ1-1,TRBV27,ASSLSMNTEAF
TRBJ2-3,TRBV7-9,ASILGRFSTDTQY
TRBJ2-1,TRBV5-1,ASSTYRSTTYNEQF
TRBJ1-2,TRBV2,ASTLTGGGGYT
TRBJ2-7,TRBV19,ASSYSHVSPFYEQY
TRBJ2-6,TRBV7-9,ASIRAGANVLT
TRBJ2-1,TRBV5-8,ASSLRGLGNDEQF
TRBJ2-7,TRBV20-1,SASVDEQY
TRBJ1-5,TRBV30,AWSEDPPFIQPQH
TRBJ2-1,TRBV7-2,ASSLDLSGGGYNEQF
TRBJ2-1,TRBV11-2,ASSLGLAGGSYNEQF
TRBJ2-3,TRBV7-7,ASSGDFTDTQY
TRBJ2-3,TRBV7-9,ASSSSTDTQY
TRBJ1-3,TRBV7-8,ASSLAPASPGNTIY
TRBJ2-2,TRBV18,ASSLGTVNTGELF
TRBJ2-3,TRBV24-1,ATSDLGGTKADTQY
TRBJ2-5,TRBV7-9,ASTTGTEQETQY
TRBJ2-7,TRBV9,ASSPGDRGSYEQY
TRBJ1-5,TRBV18,ASSPNDQPQH
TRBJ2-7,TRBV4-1,ASSRTLASHEQY
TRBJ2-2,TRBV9,ASSAPQARTSGDTGELF
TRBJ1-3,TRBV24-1,ATSDYRLSGNTIY
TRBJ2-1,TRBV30,AWSRERYEQF
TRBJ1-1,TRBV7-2,ASRGPRLNTEAF
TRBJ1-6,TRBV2,ASTQEAGGISPLH
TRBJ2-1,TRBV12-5,ASGLTPRGLLTPGAHNEQF
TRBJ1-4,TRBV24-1,ATAPGGGDEKLF
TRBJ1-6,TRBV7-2,ASSLVSGTANSPLH
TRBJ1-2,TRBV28,ASSRDRIYGYT